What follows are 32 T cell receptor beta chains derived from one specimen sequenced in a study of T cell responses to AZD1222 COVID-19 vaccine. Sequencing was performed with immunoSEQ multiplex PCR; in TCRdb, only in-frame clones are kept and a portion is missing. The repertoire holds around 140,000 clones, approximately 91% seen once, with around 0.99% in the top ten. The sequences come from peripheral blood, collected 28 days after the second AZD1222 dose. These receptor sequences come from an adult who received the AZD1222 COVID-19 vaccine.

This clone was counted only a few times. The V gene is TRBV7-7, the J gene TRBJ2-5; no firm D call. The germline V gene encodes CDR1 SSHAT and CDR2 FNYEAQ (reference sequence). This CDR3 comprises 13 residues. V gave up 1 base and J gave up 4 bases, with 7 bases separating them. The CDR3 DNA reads TGTGCCAGCAGCTTAGGGGTTCGAGAGACCCAGTACTTC. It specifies CASSLGVRETQYF.

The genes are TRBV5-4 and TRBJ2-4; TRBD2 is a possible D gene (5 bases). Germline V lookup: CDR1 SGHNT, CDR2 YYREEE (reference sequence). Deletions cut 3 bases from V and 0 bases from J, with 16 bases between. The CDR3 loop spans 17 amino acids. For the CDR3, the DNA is TGTGCCAGCAGCTCAGGAGGAGCGGAGCCAGCCAAAAACATTCAGTACTTC. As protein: CASSSGGAEPAKNIQYF.

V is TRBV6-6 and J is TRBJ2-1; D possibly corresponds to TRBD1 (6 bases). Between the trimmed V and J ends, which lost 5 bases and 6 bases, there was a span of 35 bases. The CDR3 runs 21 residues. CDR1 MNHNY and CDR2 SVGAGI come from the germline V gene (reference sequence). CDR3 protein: CASSLLRSGTLDFGRFNEQFF. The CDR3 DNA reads TGTGCCAGCAGTCTCCTGCGCTCCGGGACACTAGATTTTGGGCGATTCAATGAGCAGTTCTTC.

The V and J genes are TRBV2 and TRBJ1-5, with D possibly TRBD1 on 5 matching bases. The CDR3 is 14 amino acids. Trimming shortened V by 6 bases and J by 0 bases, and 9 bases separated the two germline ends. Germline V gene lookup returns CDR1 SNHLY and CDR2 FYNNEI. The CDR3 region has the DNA TGTGCCAGCAGGGCAGACAGTAGCAATCAGCCCCAGCATTTT. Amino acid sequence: CASRADSSNQPQHF.

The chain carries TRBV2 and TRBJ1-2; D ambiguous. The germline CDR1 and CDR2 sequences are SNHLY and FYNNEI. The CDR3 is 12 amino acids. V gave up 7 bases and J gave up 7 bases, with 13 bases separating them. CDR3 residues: CASIPEGSGYTF. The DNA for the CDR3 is TGTGCCAGCATTCCCGAAGGCTCTGGCTACACCTTC.

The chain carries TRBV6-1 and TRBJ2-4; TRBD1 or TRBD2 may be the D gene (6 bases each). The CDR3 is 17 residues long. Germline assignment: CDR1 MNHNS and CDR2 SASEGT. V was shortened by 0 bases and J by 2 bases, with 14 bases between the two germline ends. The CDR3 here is CASSEATGARTKNIQYF. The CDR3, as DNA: TGTGCCAGCAGTGAAGCAACGGGGGCGAGGACCAAAAACATTCAGTACTTC.

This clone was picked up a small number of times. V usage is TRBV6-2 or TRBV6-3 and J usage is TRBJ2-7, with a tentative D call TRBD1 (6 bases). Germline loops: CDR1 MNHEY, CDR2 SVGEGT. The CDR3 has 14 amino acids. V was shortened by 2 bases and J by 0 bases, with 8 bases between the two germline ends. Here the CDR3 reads CASSYGTNSYEQYF. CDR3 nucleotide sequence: TGTGCCAGCAGTTACGGGACAAACTCCTACGAGCAGTACTTC.

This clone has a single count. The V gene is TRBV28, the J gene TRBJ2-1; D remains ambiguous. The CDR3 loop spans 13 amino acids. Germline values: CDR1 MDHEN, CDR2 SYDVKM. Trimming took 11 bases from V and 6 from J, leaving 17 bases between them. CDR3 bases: TGTGCCCATAGGCCCTCCCCCCTCAATGAGCAGTTCTTC. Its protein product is CAHRPSPLNEQFF.

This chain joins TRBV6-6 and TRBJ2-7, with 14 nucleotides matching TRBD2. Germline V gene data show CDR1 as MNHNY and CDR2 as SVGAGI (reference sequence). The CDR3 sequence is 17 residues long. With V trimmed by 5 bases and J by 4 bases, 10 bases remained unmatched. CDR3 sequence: CASSPRLAGGFLYEQYF. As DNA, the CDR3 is TGTGCCAGCAGTCCACGACTAGCGGGAGGGTTCCTTTACGAGCAGTACTTC.

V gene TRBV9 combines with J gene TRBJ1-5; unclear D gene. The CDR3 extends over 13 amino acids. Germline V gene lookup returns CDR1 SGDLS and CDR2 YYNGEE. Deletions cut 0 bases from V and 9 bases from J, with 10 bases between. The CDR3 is CASSVGGTGPQHF. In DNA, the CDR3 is TGTGCCAGCAGCGTAGGAGGTACGGGGCCCCAGCATTTT. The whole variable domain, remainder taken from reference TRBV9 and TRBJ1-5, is DSGVTQTPKHLITATGQRVTLRCSPRSGDLSVYWYQQSLDQGLQFLIQYYNGEERAKGNILERFSAQQFPDLHSELNLSSLELGDSALYFCASSVGGTGPQHFGDGTRLSIL.

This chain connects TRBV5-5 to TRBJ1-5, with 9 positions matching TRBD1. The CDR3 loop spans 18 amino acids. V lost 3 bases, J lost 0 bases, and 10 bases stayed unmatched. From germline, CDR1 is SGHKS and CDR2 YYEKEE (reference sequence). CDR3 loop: CASSSDRGAGLSNQPQHF. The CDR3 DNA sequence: TGTGCCAGCAGCTCGGACAGGGGAGCCGGACTTAGCAATCAGCCCCAGCATTTT.

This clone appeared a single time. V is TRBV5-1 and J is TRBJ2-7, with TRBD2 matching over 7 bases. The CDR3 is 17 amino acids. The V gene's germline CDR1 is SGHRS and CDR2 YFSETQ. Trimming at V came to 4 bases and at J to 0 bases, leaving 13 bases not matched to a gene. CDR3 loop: CASSTGYRREFSYEQYF. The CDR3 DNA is TGCGCCAGCAGCACGGGGTATAGGCGGGAGTTCTCCTACGAGCAGTACTTC.

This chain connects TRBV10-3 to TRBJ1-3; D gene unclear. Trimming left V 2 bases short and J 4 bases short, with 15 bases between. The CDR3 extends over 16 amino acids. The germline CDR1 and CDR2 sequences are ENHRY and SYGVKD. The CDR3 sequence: CAISEESRHRGNTIYF. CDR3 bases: TGTGCCATCAGTGAGGAGTCCCGCCATAGAGGAAACACCATATATTTT.

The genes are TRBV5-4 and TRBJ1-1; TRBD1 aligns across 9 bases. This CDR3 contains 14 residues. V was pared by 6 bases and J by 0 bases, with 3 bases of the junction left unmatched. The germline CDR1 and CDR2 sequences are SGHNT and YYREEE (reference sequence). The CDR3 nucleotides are TGTGCCAGCAACGGACAGGGGCTGAACACTGAAGCTTTCTTT. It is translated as CASNGQGLNTEAFF.

The CDR3 DNA follows: TGTGCCAGCAGCCAGGAAGGACTAGCGTCGAACACCGGGGAGCTGTTTTTT. It encodes CASSQEGLASNTGELFF. The chain combines TRBV4-2 with TRBJ2-2; the match to TRBD2 covers 9 bases. The CDR3 is 17 amino acids. V dropped 3 bases and J dropped 0; count of bases not matched to a gene: 5. CDR1 is LGHNA and CDR2 is YNFKEQ in the germline V gene.

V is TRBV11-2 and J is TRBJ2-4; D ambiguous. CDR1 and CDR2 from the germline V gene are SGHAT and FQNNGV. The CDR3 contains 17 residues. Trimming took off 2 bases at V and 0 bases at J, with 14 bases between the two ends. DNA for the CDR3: TGTGCCAGCAGCTTAATCCCTGGGGAATCAGCCAAAAACATTCAGTACTTC. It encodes CASSLIPGESAKNIQYF.

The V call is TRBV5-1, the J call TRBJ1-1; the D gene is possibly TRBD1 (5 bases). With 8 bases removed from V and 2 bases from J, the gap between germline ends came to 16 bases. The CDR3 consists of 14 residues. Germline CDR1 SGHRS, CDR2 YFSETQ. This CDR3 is CASRGLAENTEAFF. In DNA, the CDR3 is TGCGCCAGTAGGGGCCTGGCGGAAAACACTGAAGCTTTCTTT. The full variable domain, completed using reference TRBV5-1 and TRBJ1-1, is KAGVTQTPRYLIKTRGQQVTLSCSPISGHRSVSWYQQTPGQGLQFLFEYFSETQRNKGNFPGRFSGRQFSNSRSEMNVSTLELGDSALYLCASRGLAENTEAFFGQGTRLTVV.

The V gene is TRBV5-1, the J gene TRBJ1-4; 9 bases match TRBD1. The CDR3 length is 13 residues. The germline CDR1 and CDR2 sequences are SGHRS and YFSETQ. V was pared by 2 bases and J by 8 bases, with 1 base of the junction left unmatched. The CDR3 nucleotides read TGCGCCAGCAGCTTTGGGACAGGGGAAAAACTGTTTTTT. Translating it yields CASSFGTGEKLFF.

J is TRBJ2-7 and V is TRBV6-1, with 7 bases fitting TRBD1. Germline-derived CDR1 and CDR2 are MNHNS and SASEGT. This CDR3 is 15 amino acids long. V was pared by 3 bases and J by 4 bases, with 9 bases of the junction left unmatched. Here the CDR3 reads CASSEAGTDNYEQYF. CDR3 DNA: TGTGCCAGCAGTGAGGCAGGGACAGATAATTACGAGCAGTACTTC.

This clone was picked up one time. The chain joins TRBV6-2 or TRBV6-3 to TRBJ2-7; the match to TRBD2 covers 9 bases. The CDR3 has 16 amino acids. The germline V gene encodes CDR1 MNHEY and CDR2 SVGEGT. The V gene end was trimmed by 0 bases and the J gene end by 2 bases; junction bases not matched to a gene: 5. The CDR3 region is CASSYSTASGTYEQYF. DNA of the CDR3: TGTGCCAGCAGTTACTCCACGGCTAGCGGGACCTACGAGCAGTACTTC.

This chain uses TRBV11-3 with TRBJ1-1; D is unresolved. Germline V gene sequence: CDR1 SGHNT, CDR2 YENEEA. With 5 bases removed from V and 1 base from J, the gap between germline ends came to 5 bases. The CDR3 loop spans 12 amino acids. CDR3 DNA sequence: TGTGCCAGCAGCCAGACGAACACTGAAGCTTTCTTT. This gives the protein CASSQTNTEAFF.

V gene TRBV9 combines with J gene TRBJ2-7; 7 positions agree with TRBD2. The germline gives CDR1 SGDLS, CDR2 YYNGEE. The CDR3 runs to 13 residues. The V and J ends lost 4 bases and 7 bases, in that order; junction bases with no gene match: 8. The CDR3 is CASSLWDGREQYF. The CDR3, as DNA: TGTGCCAGCAGCCTCTGGGACGGGAGGGAGCAGTACTTC.

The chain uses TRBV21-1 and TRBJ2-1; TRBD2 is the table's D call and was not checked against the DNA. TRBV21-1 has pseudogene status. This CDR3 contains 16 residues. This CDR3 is CASSKVKAGGINEQFF. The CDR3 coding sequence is TGTGCCAGCAGCAAAGTAAAAGCGGGAGGAATCAATGAGCAGTTCTTC.

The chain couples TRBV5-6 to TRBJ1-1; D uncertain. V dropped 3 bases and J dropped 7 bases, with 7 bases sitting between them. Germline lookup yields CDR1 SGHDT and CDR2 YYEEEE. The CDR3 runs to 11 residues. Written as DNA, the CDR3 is TGTGCCAGCAGCTGGGAACATGAAGCTTTCTTT. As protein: CASSWEHEAFF.

CDR3 residues: CASNPGWSGELFF. The CDR3 DNA is TGCGCCAGCAACCCCGGGTGGTCCGGGGAGCTGTTTTTT. The rearrangement links TRBV5-1 to TRBJ2-2; D gene unclear. Trimming took off 6 bases at V and 6 bases at J, with 12 bases between the two ends. The CDR3 totals 13 residues. Germline V gives CDR1 SGHRS, CDR2 YFSETQ.

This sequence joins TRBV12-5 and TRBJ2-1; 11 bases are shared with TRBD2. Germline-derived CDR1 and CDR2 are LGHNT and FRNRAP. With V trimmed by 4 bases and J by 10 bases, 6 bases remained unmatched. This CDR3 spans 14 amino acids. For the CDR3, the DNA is TGTGCTAGTGGTTCGGGACTAGCGGTAAGGGAGCAGTTCTTC. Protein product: CASGSGLAVREQFF.

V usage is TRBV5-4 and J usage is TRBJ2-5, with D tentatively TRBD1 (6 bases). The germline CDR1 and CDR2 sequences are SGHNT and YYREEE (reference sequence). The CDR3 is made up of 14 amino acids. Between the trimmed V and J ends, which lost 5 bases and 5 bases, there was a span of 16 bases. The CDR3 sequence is CASSLGGLGETQYF. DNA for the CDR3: TGTGCCAGCAGTTTAGGGGGATTAGGCGAGACCCAGTACTTC.

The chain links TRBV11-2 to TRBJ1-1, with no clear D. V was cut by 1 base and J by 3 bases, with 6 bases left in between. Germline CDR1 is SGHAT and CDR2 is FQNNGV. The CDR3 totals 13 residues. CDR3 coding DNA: TGTGCCAGCAGCTTAGTGCTCGACACTGAAGCTTTCTTT. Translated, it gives CASSLVLDTEAFF.

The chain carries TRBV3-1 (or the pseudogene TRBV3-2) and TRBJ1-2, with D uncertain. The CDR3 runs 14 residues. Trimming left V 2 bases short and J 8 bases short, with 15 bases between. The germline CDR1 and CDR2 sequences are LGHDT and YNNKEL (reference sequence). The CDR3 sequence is CASSQFLTRQGYTF. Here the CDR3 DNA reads TGTGCCAGCAGCCAATTCCTGACTAGACAAGGCTACACCTTC.

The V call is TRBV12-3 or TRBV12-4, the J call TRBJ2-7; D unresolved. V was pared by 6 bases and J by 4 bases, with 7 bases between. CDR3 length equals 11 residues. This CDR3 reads CASSRRYEQYF. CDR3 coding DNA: TGTGCCAGCAGCCGCCGTTACGAGCAGTACTTC.

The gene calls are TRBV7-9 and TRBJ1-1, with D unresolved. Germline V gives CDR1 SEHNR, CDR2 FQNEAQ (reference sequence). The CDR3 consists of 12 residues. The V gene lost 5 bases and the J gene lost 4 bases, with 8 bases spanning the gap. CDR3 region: CASSRTATEAFF. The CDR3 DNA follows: TGTGCCAGCAGCCGGACGGCCACTGAAGCTTTCTTT.

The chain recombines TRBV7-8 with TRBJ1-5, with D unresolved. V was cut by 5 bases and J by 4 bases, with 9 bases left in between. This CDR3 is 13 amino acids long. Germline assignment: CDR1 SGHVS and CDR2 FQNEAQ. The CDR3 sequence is CASSPGRNQPQHF. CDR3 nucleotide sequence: TGTGCCAGCAGCCCGGGGAGGAATCAGCCCCAGCATTTT.